The 4 T cell receptor beta chains in this list originate from one sample, sequenced in a study of blood T cell repertoires in COVID-19. Measured with immunoSEQ multiplex PCR; TCRdb has only the in-frame clones, and not every one. The sample lists about 160,000 clones; roughly 90% were seen once. The source material was peripheral blood. These receptors were obtained from a man aged 55-75 years with acute or convalescent COVID-19.

V and J are TRBV5-1 and TRBJ1-2; maybe TRBD1 (6 bases). Between the trimmed V and J ends, which lost 0 bases and 4 bases, there was a span of 7 bases. The CDR3 sequence is 13 residues long. Germline V gene data show CDR1 as SGHRS and CDR2 as YFSETQ. The CDR3 sequence: CASSLDRVYGYTF. CDR3 nucleotides: TGCGCCAGCAGCTTGGACAGGGTCTATGGCTACACCTTC.

This clone was counted a few times. This sequence joins TRBV7-9 and TRBJ1-4, with D unclear. Germline V lookup: CDR1 SEHNR, CDR2 FQNEAQ (reference sequence). The V end lost 4 bases, the J end lost 0 bases, and 18 bases lay between the germline ends. The CDR3 runs 18 residues. CDR3 bases: TGTGCCAGCAGCTCGTACCTGACGGGTTTCACAACTAATGAAAAACTGTTTTTT. This gives the protein CASSSYLTGFTTNEKLFF.

This rearrangement joins TRBV6-5 to TRBJ2-1, with D hard to call. Germline CDR1 MNHEY, CDR2 SVGAGI. The CDR3 totals 13 residues. V was trimmed by 2 bases and J by 7 bases, leaving 9 bases between them. The CDR3, as DNA: TGTGCCAGCAGTTACCCCTCAGGTAATGAGCAGTTCTTC. Translation gives CASSYPSGNEQFF.

V gene TRBV9 combines with J gene TRBJ2-1; 10 positions match TRBD2. CDR1 SGDLS and CDR2 YYNGEE come from the germline V gene. CDR3 size: 15 residues. V lost 2 bases to trimming and J lost 5 bases; unmatched junction nucleotides: 4. CDR3 in amino acids: CASSVGSGGHNEQFF. DNA of the CDR3: TGTGCCAGCAGCGTCGGTAGCGGGGGGCACAATGAGCAGTTCTTC.